What follows is one T cell receptor beta chain and its context. Its recognized antigen is unknown. The input lacks base qualities; no much larger clone sits a single base away. Library preparation used the immunoSEQ multiplex PCR assay. For the multiplex PCR, a mixture combining 60 forward primers for TCR Vbeta segments and 13 reverse primers for TCR Jbeta segments was used. The CDR3 region of rearranged TCR beta genes was amplified from genomic DNA by a multiplex PCR assay. The Illumina HiSeq System was used to sequence the amplified TCR beta libraries as 87-base-pair reads. In the authors' own workflow: A later analysis tallied tens of millions of unique TCR beta chains across the 666 repertoires, and about 10 million of those chains were shared by two or more donors. To remove PCR and sequencing errors, raw reads were error-corrected and collapsed into unique sequences using a nearest-neighbor algorithm that merged closely related sequences. Alignment of CDR3 sequences to IMGT reference sequences was used to assign V, D and J gene segments. For a sequence to be retained, at least a six-nucleotide match to both a V gene segment and a J gene segment was required. A rearrangement was called productive if the CDR3 had no stop codons and remained in frame with V and J, and every other rearrangement was called non-productive. CDR3 was defined by IMGT convention, running from the second conserved V-encoded cysteine to the conserved J-encoded phenylalanine. The earlier analysis of about 530 of the donors excluded any sequence lacking an unambiguous match to a single V gene segment. An earlier analysis of 587 of the donors called V segments functional above 56.7% productive rearrangements and segregating when the between-donor standard deviation exceeded 5%. A statistical classification framework was built for diagnosing cytomegalovirus status from the catalog of TCR beta chain sequences. In a later analysis, V and J genes were assigned by comparing TCR nucleotide sequences against IMGT/GENE-DB human TR gene sequences. The TCRdist pipeline was used in a later analysis to assign CDR3 sequences and most-parsimonious VDJ recombination scenarios. A later analysis defined each TCR beta chain by its CDR3 amino acid sequence plus V-gene family, and excluded reads lacking a unique V-gene family. In a later analysis, nearly 600 highly shared, low-generation-probability nucleotide sequences were removed to address suspected cross-contamination and a sequencing artifact. A later analysis calculated a clonal expansion index for each public chain from normalized within-repertoire ranks of inferred template counts. In a later analysis, generation probabilities were computed with a VDJ recombination model fitted to out-of-frame rearrangements, and the resulting probabilities were checked against IGoR. In a later analysis, hypergeometric tests were used to score TCR-TCR, TCR-HLA and TCR-CMV co-occurrence, with a repertoire-size bias correction applied to TCR pairs. In a later analysis, false discovery rates were estimated by permuting HLA or CMV assignments 20 times. In a later analysis, co-occurring TCRs were grouped using DBSCAN, with TCRdist sequence similarity added in when clustering inside HLA-allele-positive subsets. Repertoires with fewer than 30,000 or more than 120,000 public chains were left out of co-occurrence clustering, as were about 5 repertoires with anomalous nucleotide sharing. TCRdb holds this immuneACCESS table with in-frame rearrangements only. Some clones are missing; in checked studies, unresolved V genes explain under half, and the rest has no known cause. V and J calls plus clone size are reproduced from that table; the DNA served to infer D and trimming. The sample data list tens of thousands of clones, and around 60% of these were observed just once. Clones ranked in the top ten supply about 21% of the sample.

This sample stems from a study of cytomegalovirus exposure and HLA in healthy donors (dated by TCRdb to the late 2010s). For the wider study: According to an earlier analysis of around 600 of the donors, roughly 180 million T cells yielded 120 million or so unique TCR beta sequences and more than 250 Gb of sequence data. An early release covering around 630 HLA-typed donors comprised 300 to 350 gigabases of sequencing data and 65 million to 100 million unique TCR sequences. The genetic ancestry cluster associated with self-reported Caucasian donors included over 80% of the roughly 400 genotyped donors. The study was designed to test whether signatures of past pathogen exposure could be identified by cataloging public T cell receptors. The T cell repertoires of under 750 subjects were profiled by immunosequencing and related to cytomegalovirus serostatus. A separate validation cohort of more than 100 different subjects was used in addition to the approximately 700-subject first cohort. High-throughput TCR immunosequencing, statistical association of individual TCRs with disease status, and machine learning were combined to predict cytomegalovirus infection status. In a later analysis, previously published TCR beta repertoires from more than 500 donors were re-analyzed and high-resolution HLA genotyping was added so that TCR occurrence patterns could be studied. In the later analysis, no new phenotypic data were used to find candidate immune exposures; instead, reliance was placed on TCR beta sequences and their occurrence across donors. To decide whether each TCR beta V gene segment behaved as functional or pseudogenic, an earlier analysis of approximately 600 of the donors relied on high-throughput TCR beta sequencing. Donor age, sex, ethnicity and CMV serostatus were compiled together with the repertoire data. A later genetic analysis used genome-wide SNP genotypes for about 60% of the roughly 700 donors, treating that subset as a discovery cohort. Every repertoire in the discovery cohort had been generated on one and the same sequencing platform. Class I and class II HLA loci were covered by the typing at four-digit resolution. Typing coverage differed by locus: A, B, C, DRB1 and DQB1 were typed in roughly 620-630 donors, DQA1 in about 510, DPA1 in 606, and DPB1 in around 440. Several DR-DQ haplotypes were treated as single units for association and clustering because of strong linkage in the cohort. On average, 235,054 unique TCR beta nucleotide sequences were sequenced per donor among a few hundred genotyped donors of the cohort, with roughly a sixth of those sequences being non-productive. Broader findings and caveats from the paper: This cohort had only TCR beta chains sequenced, and the lack of alpha or paired-chain data limited which features could be detected. In a later analysis, the rate of TCR association differed among HLA loci, with DRB1 alleles having the most associated TCRs and HLA-C alleles having the fewest. In a later analysis, HLA-associated TCR beta chains were found to be more clonally expanded and to have lower generation probabilities than equally common non-associated chains. Specific HLA alleles were associated with 15,000 to 20,000 TCR beta sequences at a false discovery rate of 0.05 in a later analysis. Because counts were too low, roughly 17 rarely observed V segments, including chromosome 9 orphons, were left out of the earlier analysis of some 600 of the donors. A further reported finding was that TCR beta sequences accurately predicted the HLA-A and HLA-B alleles for most subjects in the first cohort. When HLA alleles, especially DR and DQ, strongly co-occurred, attributing TCR associations to individual alleles was difficult. A later analysis reported that several top co-occurrence clusters appeared linked to parvovirus B19, influenza, CMV and Epstein-Barr virus. While some public TCRs were present in many individuals, most TCR sequences turned up only very rarely across donors. Immune exposure information for the cohort was limited to CMV serostatus. In vitro tests confirmed that three of the cytomegalovirus-associated TCR beta chains recognize cytomegalovirus antigens. Because HLA typing was unavailable for some donors at each locus, only the typed subset was used in association tests. V-gene and J-gene trimming of TCR beta chains was associated with a missense DCLRE1C variant in a later genetic analysis, and the association was replicated in an independent cohort. The presence/absence analyses assumed that sequencing depth was roughly uniform across donors, and that assumption may not be true. Linkage disequilibrium might explain the correlated functional status among segregating V segments, but an unknown experimental factor could not be ruled out. The study gave a list of around 170 TCR beta chains associated with cytomegalovirus. According to a later analysis, most CMV-associated TCR beta chains appeared to be HLA-restricted, and the HLA associations seemed to be driven largely by CMV exposure. In a later genetic analysis, fewer N-insertions in productive TCRs were reported among donors in an Asian-associated ancestry cluster than the roughly 640-donor mean. Some IMGT-functional V segments, including TRBV6-2 and TRBV6-3, could not be distinguished by the 87-base-pair reads and were therefore excluded. The authors suggested that the approach could potentially be generalized to other disease states and immunological phenotypes. In both the original and validation cohorts, the classifier was reported to diagnose cytomegalovirus status with high specificity and sensitivity. In an earlier analysis of 587 of the donors, most TCR beta V segments appeared in productive rearrangements about 87% or about 30% of the time, broadly matching IMGT annotations. A cluster of highly shared sequence variants was judged likely to represent a technical artifact of the sequencing pipeline.

CDR1 and CDR2 were assigned from the germline V gene as SGHVS and FNYEAQ. V trim: 5 bases; J trim: 8 bases; unmatched bases: 9. From its cysteine to its phenylalanine, the CDR3 spans 15 amino acids. Left in the record is the CDR3 DNA by itself, 45 bases read in frame from the first base. The cohort was made up of about 670 healthy bone marrow donors. Cohort members were all nominally healthy when sampled, although unrecorded immune exposures were likely present. The donor tested CMV seropositive, placing the donor among the 289 seropositive members of the cohort. Every donor gave a peripheral blood sample, and the peripheral blood mononuclear cells from that sample were used for TCR beta sequencing. Genomic DNA extraction from the blood cell samples was performed with the Qiagen DNeasy Blood Extraction Kit.

The sample comprised PBMCs. Rearrangement joined TRBV7-6 to TRBJ2-1, and 10 junction bases match TRBD2. The clonotype originates from a man aged 45-65 years in good health and CMV-seropositive. The nucleotides read TGTGCCAGCAGCGGGGCTAGCGGGAGCTTCCATGAGCAGTTCTTC. It specifies CASSGASGSFHEQFF.